This T cell receptor beta chain was recorded in a study of T cells in Graves' hyperthyroidism and ophthalmopathy. Amplified regions were TCR beta CDR3 sequences from RNA transcripts. HTBI primers drove first-round RT-PCR of the TCR CDR3. MiXCR was run by TCRdb on the multiplex PCR reads, yielding one entry per CDR3 protein. The table includes 500,000 or so distinct CDR3 sequences, roughly a sixth detected once. This clonotype was recorded a few times. Ophthalmopathy cases met thresholds of Clinical Activity Score at least 3, NOSPECS grade at least 4 and duration under 3 months. Trimming shortened V by 6 bases and J by 2 bases, and 15 bases separated the two germline ends. The germline V gene has CDR1 MDHEN and CDR2 SYDVKM. The CDR3 is 15 residues long.

The sequenced material came from blood. J is TRBJ2-3 and V is TRBV28; possibly TRBD1 for D (7 bases). The sequence was obtained from a woman under 30 with Graves' ophthalmopathy. The CDR3: CASRLEGAHTDTQYF. The CDR3 bases are TGTGCCAGCAGGTTGGAGGGGGCACACACAGATACGCAGTATTTT.